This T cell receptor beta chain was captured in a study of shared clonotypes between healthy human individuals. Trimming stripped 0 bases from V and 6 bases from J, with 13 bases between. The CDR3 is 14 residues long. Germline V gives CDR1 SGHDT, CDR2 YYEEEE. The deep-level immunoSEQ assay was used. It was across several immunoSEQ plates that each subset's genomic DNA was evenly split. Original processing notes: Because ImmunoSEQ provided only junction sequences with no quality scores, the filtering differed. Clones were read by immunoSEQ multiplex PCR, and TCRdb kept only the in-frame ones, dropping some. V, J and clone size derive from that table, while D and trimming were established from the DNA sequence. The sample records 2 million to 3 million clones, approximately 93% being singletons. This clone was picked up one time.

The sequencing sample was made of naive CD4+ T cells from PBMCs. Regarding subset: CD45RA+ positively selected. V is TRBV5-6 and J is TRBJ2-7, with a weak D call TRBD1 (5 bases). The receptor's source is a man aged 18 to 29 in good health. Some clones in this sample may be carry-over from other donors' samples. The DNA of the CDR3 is TGTGCCAGCAGCTTGGGCAGGGCCTTGGTCGAGCAGTACTTC. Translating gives CASSLGRALVEQYF.